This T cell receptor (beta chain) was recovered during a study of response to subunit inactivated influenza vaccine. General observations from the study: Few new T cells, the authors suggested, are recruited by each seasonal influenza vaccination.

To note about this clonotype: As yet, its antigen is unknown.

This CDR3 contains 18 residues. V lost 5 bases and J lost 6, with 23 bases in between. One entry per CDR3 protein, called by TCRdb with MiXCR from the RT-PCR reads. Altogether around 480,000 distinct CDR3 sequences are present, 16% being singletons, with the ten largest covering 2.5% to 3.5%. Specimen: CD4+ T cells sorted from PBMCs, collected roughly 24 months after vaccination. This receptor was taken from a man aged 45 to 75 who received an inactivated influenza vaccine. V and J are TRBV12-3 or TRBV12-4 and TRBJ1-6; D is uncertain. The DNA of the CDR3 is TGTGCCAGCAGTGCCCTCTCTTCTTCTGGGCCCCTTAATTCACCCCTCCACTTT. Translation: CASSALSSSGPLNSPLHF.